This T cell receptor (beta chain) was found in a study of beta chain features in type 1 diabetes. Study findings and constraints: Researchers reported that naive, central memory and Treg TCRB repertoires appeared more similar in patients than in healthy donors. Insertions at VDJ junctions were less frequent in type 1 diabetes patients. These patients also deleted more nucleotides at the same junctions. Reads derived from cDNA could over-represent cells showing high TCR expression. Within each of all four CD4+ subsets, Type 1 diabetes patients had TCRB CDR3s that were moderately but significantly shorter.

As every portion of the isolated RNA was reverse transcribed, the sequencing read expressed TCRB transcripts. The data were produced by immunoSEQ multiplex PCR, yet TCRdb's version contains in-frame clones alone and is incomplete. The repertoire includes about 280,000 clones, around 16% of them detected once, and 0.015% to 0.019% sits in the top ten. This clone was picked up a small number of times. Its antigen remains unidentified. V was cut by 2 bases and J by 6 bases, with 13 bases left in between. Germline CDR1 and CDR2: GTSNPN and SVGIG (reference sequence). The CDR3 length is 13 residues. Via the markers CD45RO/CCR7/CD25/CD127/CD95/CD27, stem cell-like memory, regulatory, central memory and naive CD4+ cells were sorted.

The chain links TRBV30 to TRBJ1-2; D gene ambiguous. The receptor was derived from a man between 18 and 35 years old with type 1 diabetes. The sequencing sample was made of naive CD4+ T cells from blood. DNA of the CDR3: TGTGCCTGGAGTCCAACTACACCTAATGGCTACACCTTC. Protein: CAWSPTTPNGYTF.